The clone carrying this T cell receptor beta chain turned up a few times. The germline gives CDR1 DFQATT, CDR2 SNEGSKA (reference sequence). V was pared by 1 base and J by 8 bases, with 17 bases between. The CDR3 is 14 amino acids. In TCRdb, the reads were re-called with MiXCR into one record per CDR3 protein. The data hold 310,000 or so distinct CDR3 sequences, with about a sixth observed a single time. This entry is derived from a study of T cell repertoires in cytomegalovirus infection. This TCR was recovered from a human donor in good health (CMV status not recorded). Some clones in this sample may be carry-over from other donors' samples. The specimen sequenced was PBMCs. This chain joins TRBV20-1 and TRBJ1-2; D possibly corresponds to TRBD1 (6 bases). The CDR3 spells CSARAPGTFGGYTF. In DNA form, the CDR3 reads TGCAGTGCTAGAGCCCCCGGGACATTTGGCGGCTACACCTTC.